This TCR beta chain was recovered during a study of T cells in Graves' hyperthyroidism and ophthalmopathy. Fresh 10 ml peripheral blood yielded PBMCs. From germline, CDR1 is MNHNS and CDR2 SASEGT. V was pared by 6 bases and J by 0 bases, with 5 bases of the junction left unmatched. The CDR3 totals 16 residues. Amplification targeted TCR beta CDR3 regions from RNA transcripts. An initial round of RT-PCR targeting the TCR CDR3 relied on the HTBI primer set. TCRdb fed the multiplex PCR reads into MiXCR, producing one record per CDR3 protein. The repertoire holds roughly 740,000 distinct CDR3 sequences, with roughly 15% as singletons.

The receptor was derived from a man younger than 35 with Graves' hyperthyroidism. The source material was blood. The chain recombines TRBV6-1 with TRBJ2-6, with 7 bases that match TRBD1. For the CDR3, the DNA is TGTGCCAGCAGACGGACAGGTCGCTCTGGGGCCAACGTCCTGACTTTC. Its translation is CASRRTGRSGANVLTF.